The 5 T cell receptor beta chains listed next were all sequenced from one sample in a study of T cell responses to AZD1222 COVID-19 vaccine. Clones were read by immunoSEQ multiplex PCR, and TCRdb kept only the in-frame ones, dropping some. Of 130,000 to 150,000 clones listed, approximately 89% are singletons. The sequences come from peripheral blood, collected 28 days after the second AZD1222 dose. All receptors derive from an adult who received the AZD1222 COVID-19 vaccine.

About this clone: The same CDR3 can be traced to other DNA sequences in this sample. V gene TRBV30 combines with J gene TRBJ1-1; 8 bases agree with TRBD1. The CDR3 contains 14 residues. Trimming removed 2 bases from V and 1 base from J; junction bases left unmatched: 3. Germline CDR1 GTSNPN, CDR2 SVGIG (reference sequence). In nucleotides, the CDR3 is TGTGCCTGGAGTCAGGGGGCGGGGAACACTGAAGCTTTCTTT. Translated: CAWSQGAGNTEAFF.

In the case of this clone: The sample carries other DNA sequences with the same CDR3. The chain carries TRBV20-1 and TRBJ2-1, with D unresolved. Per the germline V gene, CDR1 is DFQATT and CDR2 is SNEGSKA (reference sequence). The CDR3 loop spans 11 amino acids. V was trimmed by 0 bases and J by 9 bases, leaving 6 bases between them. In nucleotides, the CDR3 is TGCAGTGCTAGAGATGGGCGTGAGCAGTTCTTC. It yields the protein CSARDGREQFF.

The J gene is TRBJ1-1, the V gene TRBV3-1 (or the pseudogene TRBV3-2); a weak D match, TRBD1 (6 bases). The CDR3 consists of 13 residues. CDR1 LGHDT and CDR2 YNNKEL come from the germline V gene (reference sequence). V gave up 4 bases and J gave up 6 bases, with 12 bases separating them. In DNA, the CDR3 is TGTGCCAGCAGCCGCCGGGGGGGCTCTGAAGCTTTCTTT. This gives the protein CASSRRGGSEAFF.

For the CDR3, the DNA is TGCGCCAGCAGCTTGGGGGCAGGGCCGAGCTCCTACAATGAGCAGTTCTTC. It yields the protein CASSLGAGPSSYNEQFF. The chain joins TRBV5-1 to TRBJ2-1; perhaps TRBD1 as D (5 bases). This CDR3 comprises 17 residues. Trimming took off 0 bases at V and 0 bases at J, with 13 bases between the two ends. Germline V gene sequence: CDR1 SGHRS, CDR2 YFSETQ. The variable domain in full, with the rest retrieved from reference TRBV5-1 and TRBJ2-1, is KAGVTQTPRYLIKTRGQQVTLSCSPISGHRSVSWYQQTPGQGLQFLFEYFSETQRNKGNFPGRFSGRQFSNSRSEMNVSTLELGDSALYLCASSLGAGPSSYNEQFFGPGTRLTVL.

This chain links TRBV6-2 or TRBV6-3 with TRBJ2-7; D not resolved. Germline CDR1 reads MNHEY; CDR2 reads SVGEGT. The CDR3 is made up of 16 amino acids. V gave up 0 bases and J gave up 1 base, with 13 bases separating them. The CDR3, as DNA: TGTGCCAGCAGTTACTCTCGGCGTTGGGAATCCTACGAGCAGTACTTC. As protein: CASSYSRRWESYEQYF.